This T cell receptor (beta chain) derives from a study of shared clonotypes between healthy human individuals. Study-wide findings and caveats: How much donors shared clonotypes was expected to be affected by sequencing depth.

Worth noting for this clone: What it binds is not known.

The CDR3 is 15 residues long. Germline V gives CDR1 SGHAT, CDR2 FQNNGV. With 5 bases removed from V and 2 bases from J, the gap between germline ends came to 16 bases. The assay was immunoSEQ multiplex PCR, and TCRdb's table has in-frame clones only and misses some. Of roughly 490,000 clones listed, 76% are singletons. Researchers drew on roughly 82 million PBMCs for genomic DNA from unsorted samples. This sequence joins TRBV11-2 and TRBJ2-7, with D maybe TRBD2 (6 bases). This sequence was found in a woman in her forties in good health. Some clones in this sample may be carry-over from other donors' samples. What was sequenced was PBMCs. The CDR3 sequence is CASSPRGSGTYEQYF. Written as DNA, the CDR3 is TGTGCCAGCAGCCCCCGGGGTAGCGGTACCTACGAGCAGTACTTC.